This entry lists 10 T cell receptor beta chains sequenced from one sample in a study of blood T cell repertoires in COVID-19. Libraries were prepared by immunoSEQ multiplex PCR; TCRdb keeps only in-frame clonotypes and omits some of them. The sample carries some 150,000 clones, roughly 82% recorded once. The specimen was PBMCs or T cells enriched from blood (not recorded which). The receptors originated from a man aged 50-60 years who had recovered from COVID-19.

This clone was seen repeatedly, ten times or more. The CDR3 DNA sequence: TGTGCCAGTAGTATACCCCCTGGGACAGGGGGCATCCGGCGGGGCTACACCTTC. Translated, it gives CASSIPPGTGGIRRGYTF. The chain couples TRBV19 to TRBJ1-2; TRBD1 matches at 12 bases. Trimming took 2 bases from V and 8 from J; bases not matched to a gene: 15. The germline V gene encodes CDR1 LNHDA and CDR2 SQIVND (reference sequence). The length of the CDR3 is 18 residues.

CDR3: CASSDLAGGGETQYF. The DNA of the CDR3 is TGTGCCAGCAGCGACCTAGCGGGGGGAGGAGAGACCCAGTACTTC. The chain joins TRBV7-9 to TRBJ2-5; TRBD2 matches at 11 bases. V trimming: 5 bases; J trimming: 4 bases; junction bases outside the gene matches: 6. This CDR3 region has 15 residues. Germline V gene data show CDR1 as SEHNR and CDR2 as FQNEAQ (reference sequence). The full variable domain, with the rest looked up from reference TRBV7-9 and TRBJ2-5, is DTGVSQNPRHKITKRGQNVTFRCDPISEHNRLYWYRQTLGQGPEFLTYFQNEAQLEKSRLLSDRFSAERPKGSFSTLEIQRTEQGDSAMYLCASSDLAGGGETQYFGPGTRLLVL.

The V and J genes are TRBV11-2 and TRBJ1-1; no firm D call. The germline V gene encodes CDR1 SGHAT and CDR2 FQNNGV. V was trimmed by 1 base and J by 1 base, leaving 7 bases between them. The CDR3 consists of 14 residues. The CDR3 DNA is TGTGCCAGCAGCTTAGGAAATAGGAACACTGAAGCTTTCTTT. Amino acid sequence: CASSLGNRNTEAFF.

The V call is TRBV18, the J call TRBJ1-1; D perhaps matches TRBD1 (6 bases). The V gene lost 3 bases and the J gene lost 0 bases, with 14 bases spanning the gap. Germline lookup yields CDR1 KGHSH and CDR2 LQKENI. This CDR3 is built from 16 residues. CDR3 nucleotide sequence: TGTGCCAGCTCACCGGGGCAGGGGAGTCTGAACACTGAAGCTTTCTTT. It codes for CASSPGQGSLNTEAFF.

The V gene is TRBV14, the J gene TRBJ1-3; 7 nucleotides agree with TRBD1. In germline, CDR1 is SGHDN, CDR2 FVKESK. V dropped 4 bases and J dropped 3; count of bases not matched to a gene: 6. This CDR3 contains 15 residues. The CDR3 is CASSPRQGFGNTIYF. CDR3 sequence (DNA): TGTGCCAGCAGCCCGCGACAGGGTTTTGGAAACACCATATATTTT.

The chain employs TRBV5-1 and TRBJ1-2, with no clear D. V gave up 0 bases and J gave up 4 bases, with 10 bases separating them. Germline V CDR1 and CDR2: SGHRS, YFSETQ. This CDR3 contains 14 residues. The chain's CDR3 is CASSLGAGGYGYTF. As DNA, the CDR3 is TGCGCCAGCAGCTTGGGGGCAGGTGGCTATGGCTACACCTTC. Full variable domain (outside the CDR3, taken from reference TRBV5-1 and TRBJ1-2): KAGVTQTPRYLIKTRGQQVTLSCSPISGHRSVSWYQQTPGQGLQFLFEYFSETQRNKGNFPGRFSGRQFSNSRSEMNVSTLELGDSALYLCASSLGAGGYGYTFGSGTRLTVV.

This chain joins TRBV7-8 and TRBJ2-1; tentative D call: TRBD1 (5 bases). V was shortened by 5 bases and J by 0 bases, with 11 bases between the two germline ends. CDR1 is SGHVS, CDR2 FQNEAQ, per germline. The CDR3 extends over 15 amino acids. The CDR3 DNA is TGTGCCAGCAGCCCTAGACAGAACTCCTACAATGAGCAGTTCTTC. Encoded protein: CASSPRQNSYNEQFF.

This chain connects TRBV24-1 to TRBJ1-2; TRBD1 is a possible D gene (5 bases). Germline values: CDR1 KGHDR, CDR2 SFDVKD. V was pared by 6 bases and J by 1 base, with 11 bases between. The CDR3 length is 14 residues. CDR3 coding DNA: TGTGCCACCAGTCGGGGGAAGGGTAACTATGGCTACACCTTC. It encodes CATSRGKGNYGYTF.

This rearrangement joins TRBV2 to TRBJ2-7; 9 bases map to TRBD2. CDR1 is SNHLY, CDR2 FYNNEI, per germline. With 10 bases clipped from V and 0 bases from J, the junction kept 13 bases outside the gene matches. The CDR3 spans 16 residues. CDR3: CATKGHSGGVSYEQYF. Written as DNA, the CDR3 is TGTGCCACCAAGGGCCATAGCGGGGGTGTCTCCTACGAGCAGTACTTC.

This rearrangement joins TRBV7-6 to TRBJ1-4; D ambiguous. V was shortened by 6 bases and J by 5 bases, with 10 bases between the two germline ends. Germline CDR1 and CDR2: SGHVS and FNYEAQ. This CDR3 spans 13 amino acids. The CDR3 DNA is TGTGCCAGCAGTAGCCAACCAAATGAAAAACTGTTTTTT. This sequence encodes CASSSQPNEKLFF.